This passage covers 9 T cell receptor beta chains from one sample sequenced in a study of shared clonotypes between healthy human individuals (dated by TCRdb to about 2020). Libraries were built with the immunoSEQ multiplex PCR assay. TCRdb took over this immuneACCESS table, retaining in-frame rearrangements with V and J assigned. Such tables are incomplete; in checked studies, under half of the missing clones stem from an unresolved V gene, and the remainder is unexplained. Counted in this sample were about 2 million clones; roughly 95% of them appeared once. The top ten hold less than 1.5% of the sample. CD8 naive samples were obtained by positive selection for CCR7 among CD45RO-negative cells, yielding a CD45RA+CCR7+ population from which TemRA cells were excluded. The material sequenced was naive CD8+ T cells sorted from blood. In light of the paper, this sample's cell subset or site label describes: CD45RA+CCR7+. The receptor source for this set is a man aged 18 to 30 in good health.

The chain couples TRBV6-6 to TRBJ1-5; D gene unclear. This CDR3 contains 15 residues. Trimming removed 5 bases at V and 7 bases at J, with 18 bases between. Looked up from germline, CDR1 is MNHNY and CDR2 is SVGAGI (reference sequence). Written as DNA, the CDR3 is TGTGCCAGCAGTATTCTAGAAGAGGGAGGACAGCCCCAGCATTTT. This sequence encodes CASSILEEGGQPQHF.

As concerns this clone: This sample also contains other DNA sequences that code for the same CDR3. This rearrangement joins TRBV6-5 to TRBJ1-1; D is undetermined. The CDR3 runs to 15 residues. Germline-derived CDR1 and CDR2 are MNHEY and SVGAGI. V lost 0 bases, J lost 1 base, and 9 bases lay in between. CDR3 bases: TGTGCCAGCAGTTACTCGCGAAGCTCGAACACTGAAGCTTTCTTT. Protein product: CASSYSRSSNTEAFF.

The CDR3 here is CASSQMTGQETQYF. The CDR3 DNA reads TGTGCCAGCAGCCAGATGACAGGGCAAGAGACCCAGTACTTC. The chain is built from TRBV14 and TRBJ2-5; 7 nucleotides match TRBD1. With 3 bases clipped from V and 2 bases from J, the junction kept 3 bases outside the gene matches. There are 14 residues in the CDR3. Germline CDR1 and CDR2: SGHDN and FVKESK.

This clone turned up a few times. This CDR3 is CASSWYSNQPQHF. The CDR3 nucleotides are TGTGCCAGCAGCTGGTATAGCAATCAGCCCCAGCATTTT. The rearrangement uses TRBV7-2 and TRBJ1-5; D is uncertain. Trimming took off 4 bases at V and 0 bases at J, with 4 bases between the two ends. This CDR3 has 13 residues. CDR1 is SGHTA and CDR2 is FQGNSA in the germline V gene. Looking up the rest from reference TRBV7-2 and TRBJ1-5 gives the full variable domain: GAGVSQSPSNKVTEKGKDVELRCDPISGHTALYWYRQSLGQGLEFLIYFQGNSAPDKSGLPSDRFSAERTGGSVSTLTIQRTQQEDSAVYLCASSWYSNQPQHFGDGTRLSIL.

This clone appeared a single time. The chain couples TRBV5-6 to TRBJ2-1; D is ambiguous. This CDR3 is 15 amino acids long. Germline V lookup: CDR1 SGHDT, CDR2 YYEEEE. With 1 base removed from V and 9 bases from J, the gap between germline ends came to 17 bases. CDR3 loop: CASSLSSAGRSEQFF. The CDR3 DNA follows: TGTGCCAGCAGCTTGTCCTCTGCCGGTCGCTCTGAGCAGTTCTTC.

The chain carries TRBV5-1 and TRBJ1-1, with D hard to call. This CDR3 has 13 amino acids. V was shortened by 5 bases and J by 11 bases, with 19 bases between the two germline ends. The germline gives CDR1 SGHRS, CDR2 YFSETQ. The CDR3 spells CASRIIPEDVAFF. DNA of the CDR3: TGCGCCAGCAGGATAATCCCCGAGGACGTGGCTTTCTTT. Supplemented by reference TRBV5-1 and TRBJ1-1, the full variable domain reads KAGVTQTPRYLIKTRGQQVTLSCSPISGHRSVSWYQQTPGQGLQFLFEYFSETQRNKGNFPGRFSGRQFSNSRSEMNVSTLELGDSALYLCASRIIPEDVAFFGQGTRLTVV.

J is TRBJ2-7 and V is TRBV28, with a possible D match to TRBD2 (6 bases). V lost 6 bases to trimming and J lost 1 base, with 13 bases between them. This CDR3 is built from 14 residues. Germline CDR1 is MDHEN and CDR2 is SYDVKM. CDR3 DNA: TGTGCCAGCAGGGGGGAGGTGCAATCCTACGAGCAGTACTTC. Protein product: CASRGEVQSYEQYF.

A single count supports this clone. The chain links TRBV2 to TRBJ1-1; D gene ambiguous. The CDR3 runs to 16 residues. The germline V and J ends were trimmed by 2 bases and 4 bases, with 17 bases remaining between them. Germline CDR1 is SNHLY and CDR2 is FYNNEI. CDR3 in DNA: TGTGCCAGCAGTGAATTTCGGACGGCCGCGGCCACTGAAGCTTTCTTT. This encodes CASSEFRTAAATEAFF. The full variable domain, in which reference TRBV2 and TRBJ1-1 provide the parts outside the CDR3, is EPEVTQTPSHQVTQMGQEVILRCVPISNHLYFYWYRQILGQKVEFLVSFYNNEISEKSEIFDDQFSVERPDGSNFTLKIRSTKLEDSAMYFCASSEFRTAAATEAFFGQGTRLTVV.

This rearrangement joins TRBV4-1 to TRBJ1-2; 10 bases are a match to TRBD1. Trimming removed 0 bases from V and 10 bases from J; junction bases left unmatched: 8. Germline lookup yields CDR1 MGHRA and CDR2 YSYEKL. CDR3 length: 15 residues. The CDR3 sequence is CASSQEQGTGAIYTF. In nucleotides, the CDR3 is TGCGCCAGCAGCCAAGAACAAGGGACAGGGGCTATCTACACCTTC.